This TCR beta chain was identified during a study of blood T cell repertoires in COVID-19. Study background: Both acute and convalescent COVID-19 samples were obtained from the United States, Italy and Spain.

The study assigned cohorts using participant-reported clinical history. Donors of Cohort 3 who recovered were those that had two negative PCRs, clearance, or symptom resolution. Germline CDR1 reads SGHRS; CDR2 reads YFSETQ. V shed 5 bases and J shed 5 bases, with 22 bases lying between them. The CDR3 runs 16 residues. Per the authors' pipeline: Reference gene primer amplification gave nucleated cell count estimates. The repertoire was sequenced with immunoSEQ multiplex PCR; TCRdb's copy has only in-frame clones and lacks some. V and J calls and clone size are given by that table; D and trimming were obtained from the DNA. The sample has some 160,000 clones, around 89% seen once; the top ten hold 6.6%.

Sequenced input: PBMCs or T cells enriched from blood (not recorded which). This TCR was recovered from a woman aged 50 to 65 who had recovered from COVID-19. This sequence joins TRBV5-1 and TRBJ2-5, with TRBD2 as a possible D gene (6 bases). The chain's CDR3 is CASRYRGGVPWETQYF. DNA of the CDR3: TGCGCCAGCAGGTACCGTGGAGGGGTTCCCTGGGAGACCCAGTACTTC.